This TCR beta chain was captured in a study of vaccination and CD4 T cells after COVID-19. Study-level findings and limits: Apart from involving relatively few convalescent patients, the work omitted early post-infection timepoints.

This clonotype was found a few times. No antigen is known for it. V gave up 6 bases and J gave up 4 bases, with 12 bases separating them. Germline loops: CDR1 SEHNR, CDR2 FQNEAQ (reference sequence). CDR3 length: 14 amino acids. Researchers used the Oncomine TCR Beta short-read assay to sequence DNA from cultured CD4+ T cells. MiXCR, applied by TCRdb to the PCR reads, yields one record per CDR3 protein. Of over 9,000 distinct CDR3 sequences in the sample, less than 65% were seen once. The sample's treatment: roughly ten-day PBMC culture with coronavirus spike peptide pools or control peptides (ViraFEST assay). Cultures used more than 1.5 million PBMCs per well, about 10 IU/ml IL-2 and approximately 9 ug/ml peptides.

The sequencing input was CD4+ T cells from blood, cultured in vitro. V usage is TRBV7-9 and J usage is TRBJ1-4; D may be TRBD1 (5 bases). This receptor was obtained from a human donor who had recovered from COVID-19. CDR3 protein: CASRLLGGNEKLFF. The CDR3 DNA is TGTGCCAGCAGGCTTCTCGGGGGTAATGAAAAACTGTTTTTT.